The clone carrying this TCR beta chain was seen just once. The germline V gene encodes CDR1 SQVTM and CDR2 ANQGSEA. The CDR3 length is 14 residues. V gave up 6 bases and J gave up 2 bases; unmatched junction bases: 6. This specimen belongs to a study of cytomegalovirus exposure and HLA in healthy donors. 13 Jbeta primers and 60 Vbeta primers were used for the PCR. The assay was immunoSEQ multiplex PCR, and TCRdb's table has in-frame clones only and misses some. The table includes about 110,000 clones, 75% detected once. The origin of this receptor is a male donor in good health and CMV-seropositive. The V and J genes are TRBV29-1 and TRBJ2-7, with TRBD1 identical over 11 bases. Specimen: PBMCs. CDR3 protein: CSVAGTGGTYEQYF. The CDR3 coding sequence is TGCAGCGTCGCCGGGACAGGGGGAACCTACGAGCAGTACTTC.